The 22 T cell receptor beta chains below come from one sample, sequenced in a study of CD4 T cells in relation to SARS-CoV-2 and coronaviruses (dated by TCRdb to about 2021). Which antigens these TCRs recognize remains unknown. Libraries were built with the immunoSEQ multiplex PCR assay. TCRdb obtained this table from immuneACCESS and retained in-frame rearrangements with V and J assigned. These tables miss some clones; where compared with another copy, unresolved V genes account for less than half of the shortfall, and the remainder is unexplained. For this sample the table gives some 46,000 clones, of which roughly 87% were detected only once. The ten largest make up approximately 1.5% of the sample. The sequenced sample was naive CD4+ T cells from PBMCs, cultured in vitro. The cell subset or site label of this sample denotes: naive CD4+ T cells isolated by negative enrichment. The receptors shown here come from an adult with COVID-19.

The chain combines TRBV18 with TRBJ2-2; tentatively, D is TRBD1 or TRBD2 (5 bases each). There are 15 residues in the CDR3. The germline V gene has CDR1 KGHSH and CDR2 LQKENI. With 6 bases removed from V and 0 bases from J, the gap between germline ends came to 11 bases. CDR3 region: CASSITGPNTGELFF. DNA of the CDR3: TGTGCCAGCTCGATAACGGGGCCGAACACCGGGGAGCTGTTTTTT.

This chain connects TRBV10-3 to TRBJ2-2, with 10 bases matching TRBD2. J lost 4 bases, V lost 0 bases, and 2 bases had no gene match. Germline assignment: CDR1 ENHRY and CDR2 SYGVKD. This CDR3 is built from 16 residues. The CDR3 bases are TGTGCCATCAGTGAGTCCACTAGCGGGGCCACCGGGGAGCTGTTTTTT. It specifies CAISESTSGATGELFF.

J is TRBJ1-5 and V is TRBV28; weak D call: TRBD1 (6 bases). The V end lost 7 bases, the J end lost 6 bases, and 16 bases lay between the germline ends. Germline assignment: CDR1 MDHEN and CDR2 SYDVKM. This CDR3 has 14 amino acids. The CDR3 spells CASTLVGGLQPQHF. CDR3 DNA sequence: TGTGCCAGCACACTGGTGGGGGGGCTTCAGCCCCAGCATTTT.

DNA of the CDR3: TGTGCCAGCAGTTACTTACAGGGTGGGGCGACTGAAGCTTTCTTT. This sequence encodes CASSYLQGGATEAFF. The V and J genes are TRBV6-5 and TRBJ1-1; D might be TRBD1 (6 bases). V was pared by 1 base and J by 5 bases, with 14 bases between. This CDR3 is 15 amino acids long. Germline loops: CDR1 MNHEY, CDR2 SVGAGI.

This rearrangement joins TRBV10-2 to TRBJ2-3, with unresolved D. Trimming left V 4 bases short and J 1 base short, with 12 bases between. Germline values: CDR1 WSHSY, CDR2 SAAADI. There are 15 residues in the CDR3. The CDR3 nucleotides are TGCGCCAGCAGTGTAGGTCGGCTAGGCACAGATACGCAGTATTTT. Protein sequence: CASSVGRLGTDTQYF.

The count of this clone is one. This chain links TRBV4-3 with TRBJ2-7; D gene ambiguous. The CDR3 is made up of 16 amino acids. The germline gives CDR1 LGHNA, CDR2 YSLEER. Trimming cost V 2 bases and J 0 bases, with 14 bases left between them. DNA for the CDR3: TGCGCCAGCAGCCAAACCCCCGGCCCGAGCTCCTACGAGCAGTACTTC. This gives the protein CASSQTPGPSSYEQYF.

The genes are TRBV27 and TRBJ2-2; 7 nucleotides match TRBD2. The ends lost 6 bases at V and 3 bases at J; junction bases unmatched: 10. The CDR3 extends over 16 amino acids. The germline gives CDR1 MNHEY, CDR2 SMNVEV (reference sequence). As DNA, the CDR3 is TGTGCCAGCAGGATTGGAGCGGGATACGACACCGGGGAGCTGTTTTTT. Its protein is CASRIGAGYDTGELFF.

J is TRBJ2-5 and V is TRBV19, with 12 bases matching TRBD2. The germline V gene has CDR1 LNHDA and CDR2 SQIVND (reference sequence). Trimming took 7 bases from V and 5 from J; bases not matched to a gene: 8. This CDR3 has 15 amino acids. CDR3 bases: TGTGCCAGTACTTCGACTAGCGGGAGAAGGGAGACCCAGTACTTC. As protein: CASTSTSGRRETQYF.

This chain connects TRBV14 to TRBJ2-7; 11 nucleotides match TRBD2. The germline V gene has CDR1 SGHDN and CDR2 FVKESK. The CDR3 is made up of 16 amino acids. With V trimmed by 3 bases and J by 7 bases, 11 bases remained unmatched. For the CDR3, the DNA is TGTGCCAGCAGCCATGCATCTAGCGGGAGGCCCTTAGAGCAGTACTTC. Translating gives CASSHASSGRPLEQYF.

This clone was observed once. The chain is built from TRBV18 and TRBJ2-4; TRBD1 matches 7 bases. The trim removed 0 bases at V and 0 bases at J, leaving 11 bases unmatched. This CDR3 spans 19 amino acids. The V gene's germline CDR1 is KGHSH and CDR2 LQKENI. The CDR3 DNA reads TGTGCCAGCTCACCACCAACGTTCCAGGGGGTCCTAGCCAAAAACATTCAGTACTTC. The encoded protein is CASSPPTFQGVLAKNIQYF.

This clone was observed a single time. The J gene is TRBJ2-1, the V gene TRBV19; no clear D. Trimming stripped 4 bases from V and 9 bases from J, with 7 bases between. The CDR3 contains 11 residues. Per the germline V gene, CDR1 is LNHDA and CDR2 is SQIVND (reference sequence). CDR3 in DNA: TGTGCCAGTAGTACTCGGACTGAGCAGTTCTTC. Its translation is CASSTRTEQFF.

The chain employs TRBV5-6 and TRBJ1-1; no firm D call. CDR1 SGHDT and CDR2 YYEEEE come from the germline V gene. Trimming cost V 0 bases and J 1 base, with 4 bases left between them. The CDR3 loop spans 13 amino acids. The CDR3: CASSLERNTEAFF. The CDR3 nucleotides are TGTGCCAGCAGCTTGGAGAGGAACACTGAAGCTTTCTTT.

The chain links TRBV19 to TRBJ2-5; possibly TRBD2 for D (6 bases). The CDR3 has 12 amino acids. The V gene lost 7 bases and the J gene lost 4 bases, with 10 bases spanning the gap. Per the germline V gene, CDR1 is LNHDA and CDR2 is SQIVND (reference sequence). CDR3 sequence (DNA): TGTGCCAGTAAGGGAGGCGGAGAGACCCAGTACTTC. Encoded protein: CASKGGGETQYF.

V gene TRBV5-1 combines with J gene TRBJ1-2, with TRBD1 matching 10 bases. The V and J ends lost 9 bases and 3 bases, in that order; junction bases with no gene match: 8. Germline V CDR1 and CDR2: SGHRS, YFSETQ. The CDR3 is 14 amino acids. CDR3 sequence reads: CATGTGDGHYGYTF. The CDR3 bases are TGCGCCACCGGGACAGGGGATGGCCACTATGGCTACACCTTC.

V gene TRBV5-1 combines with J gene TRBJ2-1; D is unresolved. With 4 bases removed from V and 5 bases from J, the gap between germline ends came to 10 bases. The length of the CDR3 is 13 residues. Germline V gives CDR1 SGHRS, CDR2 YFSETQ. The CDR3 sequence is CASSQTQHNEQFF. The DNA of the CDR3 is TGCGCCAGCAGCCAGACCCAACACAATGAGCAGTTCTTC.

This clone was found a few times. J is TRBJ1-1 and V is TRBV21-1; the table gives TRBD1 as D, unverified against the DNA. TRBV21-1 is a pseudogene segment. This CDR3 contains 15 residues. The CDR3 reads CASSKDGGWNTEAFF. In nucleotides, the CDR3 is TGTGCCAGCAGCAAAGATGGGGGCTGGAACACTGAAGCTTTCTTT.

The genes are TRBV21-1 and TRBJ2-3; TRBD1 is taken as the D call from the table, unchecked against the DNA. TRBV21-1 is described as a pseudogene. The CDR3 has 17 residues. DNA of the CDR3: TGTGCCAGCAGCAACAGAAGGACAGGGGGCCCCACAGATACGCAGTATTTT. Its translation: CASSNRRTGGPTDTQYF.

The V call is TRBV19, the J call TRBJ2-1; no firm D call. The CDR3 consists of 14 residues. Germline V CDR1 and CDR2: LNHDA, SQIVND (reference sequence). Deletions cut 7 bases from V and 0 bases from J, with 10 bases between. Here the CDR3 DNA reads TGTGCCAGTATGTCAGATGGCTCCTACAATGAGCAGTTCTTC. It encodes CASMSDGSYNEQFF.

The gene calls are TRBV12-3 or TRBV12-4 and TRBJ2-5; no reliable D call. CDR3 length equals 12 residues. The V gene lost 7 bases and the J gene lost 0 bases, with 6 bases spanning the gap. The CDR3 spells CASTLDQETQYF. The DNA for the CDR3 is TGTGCCAGCACCTTGGACCAAGAGACCCAGTACTTC.

CDR3 nucleotides: TGTGCCAGCAGCTTAGTGGGGAACAGGCGGTACGAGCAGTACTTC. Translation: CASSLVGNRRYEQYF. The V gene is TRBV11-2, the J gene TRBJ2-7; a weak D match, TRBD1 (5 bases). V lost 1 base and J 4 bases, leaving 14 bases between the germline ends. The V gene's germline CDR1 is SGHAT and CDR2 FQNNGV. CDR3 length equals 15 residues.

This clone turned up a few times. The V gene is TRBV7-2, the J gene TRBJ1-3; possible D gene TRBD1, 5 bases. The V gene lost 2 bases and the J gene lost 4 bases, with 9 bases spanning the gap. The CDR3 sequence is 14 residues long. Germline CDR1 reads SGHTA; CDR2 reads FQGNSA. For the CDR3, the DNA is TGTGCCAGCAGCTTACAGGGTCCGGGAAACACCATATATTTT. Protein: CASSLQGPGNTIYF. The variable domain in full, with the rest retrieved from reference TRBV7-2 and TRBJ1-3, is GAGVSQSPSNKVTEKGKDVELRCDPISGHTALYWYRQSLGQGLEFLIYFQGNSAPDKSGLPSDRFSAERTGGSVSTLTIQRTQQEDSAVYLCASSLQGPGNTIYFGEGSWLTVV.

This chain uses TRBV7-3 with TRBJ2-1, with 10 nucleotides matching TRBD2. V lost 5 bases and J lost 9; bases outside the gene matches: 10. Germline CDR1 and CDR2: SGHTA and FQGTGA. The CDR3 extends over 15 amino acids. The CDR3 reads CASSPTSGKAGEQFF. CDR3 nucleotides: TGTGCCAGCAGCCCAACTAGCGGGAAGGCGGGTGAGCAGTTCTTC.